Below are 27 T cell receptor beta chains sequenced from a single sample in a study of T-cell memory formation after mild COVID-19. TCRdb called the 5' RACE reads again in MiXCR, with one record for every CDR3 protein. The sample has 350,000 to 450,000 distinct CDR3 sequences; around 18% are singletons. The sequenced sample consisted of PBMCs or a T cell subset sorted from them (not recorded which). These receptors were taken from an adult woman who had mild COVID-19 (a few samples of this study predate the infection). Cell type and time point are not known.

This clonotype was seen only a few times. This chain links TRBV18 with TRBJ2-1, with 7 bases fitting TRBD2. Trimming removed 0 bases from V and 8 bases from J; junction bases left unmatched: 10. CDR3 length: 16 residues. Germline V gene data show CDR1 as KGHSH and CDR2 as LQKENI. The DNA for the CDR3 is TGTGCCAGCTCACCACCGGCGTCCCCTAGCGGATATGAGCAGTTCTTC. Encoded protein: CASSPPASPSGYEQFF.

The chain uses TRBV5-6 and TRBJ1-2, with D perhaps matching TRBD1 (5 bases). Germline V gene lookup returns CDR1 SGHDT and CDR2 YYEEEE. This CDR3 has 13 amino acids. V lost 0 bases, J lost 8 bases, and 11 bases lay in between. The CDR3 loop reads CASSLEGLRGYTF. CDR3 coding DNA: TGTGCCAGCAGCTTGGAGGGACTCCGAGGCTACACCTTC.

This CDR3 is CASSPTGQGARGYTF. The CDR3 DNA sequence: TGTGCCAGCAGCCCCACTGGACAGGGGGCGCGCGGCTACACCTTC. V usage is TRBV3-1 and J usage is TRBJ1-2; 11 bases fit TRBD1. Trimming at V came to 4 bases and at J to 8 bases, leaving 9 bases not matched to a gene. The CDR3 is made up of 15 amino acids. The germline gives CDR1 LGHDT, CDR2 YNNKEL (reference sequence). Supplemented by reference TRBV3-1 and TRBJ1-2, the full variable domain reads DTAVSQTPKYLVTQMGNDKSIKCEQNLGHDTMYWYKQDSKKFLKIMFSYNNKELIINETVPNRFSPKSPDKAHLNLHINSLELGDSAVYFCASSPTGQGARGYTFGSGTRLTVV.

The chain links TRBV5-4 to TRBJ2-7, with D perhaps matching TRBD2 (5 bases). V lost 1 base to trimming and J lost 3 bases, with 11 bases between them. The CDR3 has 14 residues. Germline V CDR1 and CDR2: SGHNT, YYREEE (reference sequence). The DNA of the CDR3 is TGTGCCAGCAGCTTGCCCGGGGTACTCTACGAGCAGTACTTC. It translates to CASSLPGVLYEQYF.

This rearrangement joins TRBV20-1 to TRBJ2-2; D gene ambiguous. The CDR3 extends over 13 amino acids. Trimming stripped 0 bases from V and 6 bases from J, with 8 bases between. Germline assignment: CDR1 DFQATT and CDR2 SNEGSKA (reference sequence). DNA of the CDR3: TGCAGTGCTAGAGATCTCGACTCCGGGGAGCTGTTTTTT. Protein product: CSARDLDSGELFF.

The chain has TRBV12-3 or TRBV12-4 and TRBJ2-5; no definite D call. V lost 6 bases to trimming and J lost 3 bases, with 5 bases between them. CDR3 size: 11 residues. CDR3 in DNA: TGTGCCAGCAGACAAGAAGAGACCCAGTACTTC. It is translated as CASRQEETQYF.

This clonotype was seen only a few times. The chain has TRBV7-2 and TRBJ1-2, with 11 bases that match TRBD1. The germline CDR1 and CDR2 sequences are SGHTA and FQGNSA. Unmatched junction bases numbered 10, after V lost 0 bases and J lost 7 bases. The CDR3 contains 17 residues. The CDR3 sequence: CASSLAGGQGARGGYTF. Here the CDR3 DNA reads TGTGCCAGCAGCTTAGCAGGCGGACAGGGGGCGCGAGGTGGCTACACCTTC.

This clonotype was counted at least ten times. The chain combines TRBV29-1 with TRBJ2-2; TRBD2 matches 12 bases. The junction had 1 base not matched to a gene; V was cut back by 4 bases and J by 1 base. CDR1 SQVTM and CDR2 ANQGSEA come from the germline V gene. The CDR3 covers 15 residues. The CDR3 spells CSVGTSGMNTGELFF. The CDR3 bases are TGCAGCGTTGGGACTAGCGGGATGAACACCGGGGAGCTGTTTTTT.

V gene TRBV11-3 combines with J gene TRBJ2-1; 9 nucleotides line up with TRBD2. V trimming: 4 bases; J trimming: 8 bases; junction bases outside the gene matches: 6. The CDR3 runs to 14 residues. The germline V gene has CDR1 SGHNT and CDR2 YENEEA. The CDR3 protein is CASSYSGSLDEQFF. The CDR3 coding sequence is TGTGCCAGCAGCTATAGCGGGAGTTTAGATGAGCAGTTCTTC.

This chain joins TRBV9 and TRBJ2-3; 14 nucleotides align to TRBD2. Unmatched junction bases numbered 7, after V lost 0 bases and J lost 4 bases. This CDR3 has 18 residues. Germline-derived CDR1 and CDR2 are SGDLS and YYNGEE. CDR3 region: CASSVAWGLAGDADTQYF. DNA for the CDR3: TGTGCCAGCAGCGTAGCTTGGGGACTAGCGGGAGATGCAGATACGCAGTATTTT.

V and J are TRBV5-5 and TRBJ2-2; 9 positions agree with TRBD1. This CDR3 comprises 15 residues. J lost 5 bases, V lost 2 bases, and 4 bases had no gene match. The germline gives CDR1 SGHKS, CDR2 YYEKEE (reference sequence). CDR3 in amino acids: CASSLQGAKTGELFF. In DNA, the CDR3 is TGTGCCAGCAGCTTACAGGGGGCAAAAACCGGGGAGCTGTTTTTT.

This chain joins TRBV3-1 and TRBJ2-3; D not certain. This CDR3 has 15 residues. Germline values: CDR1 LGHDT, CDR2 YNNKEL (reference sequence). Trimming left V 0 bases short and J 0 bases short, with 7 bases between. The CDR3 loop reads CASSQEDRSTDTQYF. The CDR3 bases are TGTGCCAGCAGCCAAGAAGACCGAAGCACAGATACGCAGTATTTT.

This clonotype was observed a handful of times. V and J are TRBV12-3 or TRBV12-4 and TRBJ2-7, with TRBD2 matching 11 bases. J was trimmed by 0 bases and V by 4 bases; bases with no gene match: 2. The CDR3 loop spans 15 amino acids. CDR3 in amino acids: CASSSSGRTSYEQYF. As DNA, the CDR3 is TGTGCCAGCAGTTCTAGCGGGAGGACCTCCTACGAGCAGTACTTC.

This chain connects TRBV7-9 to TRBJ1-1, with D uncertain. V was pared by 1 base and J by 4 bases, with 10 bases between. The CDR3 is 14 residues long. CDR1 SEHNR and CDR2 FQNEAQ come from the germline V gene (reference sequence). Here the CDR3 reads CASSLDAGGTEAFF. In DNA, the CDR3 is TGTGCCAGCAGCTTAGATGCGGGTGGCACTGAAGCTTTCTTT.

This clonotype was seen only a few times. The CDR3 DNA reads as TGTGCCAGCAGCTTAGCAACCGGGACAGGGAACACCGGGGAGCTGTTTTTT. It is translated as CASSLATGTGNTGELFF. The chain recombines TRBV7-9 with TRBJ2-2; 8 bases agree with TRBD1. CDR1 and CDR2 from the germline V gene are SEHNR and FQNEAQ (reference sequence). V was clipped by 0 bases and J by 1 base; unmatched bases: 4. The CDR3 spans 17 residues.

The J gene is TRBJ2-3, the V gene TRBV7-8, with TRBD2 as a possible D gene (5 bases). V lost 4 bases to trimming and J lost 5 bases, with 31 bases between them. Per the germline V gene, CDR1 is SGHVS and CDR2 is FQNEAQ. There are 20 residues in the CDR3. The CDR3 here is CASSYRGSRRGYTALDTQYF. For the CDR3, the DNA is TGTGCCAGCAGCTATCGAGGGAGTAGGCGCGGTTACACAGCGCTAGATACGCAGTATTTT.

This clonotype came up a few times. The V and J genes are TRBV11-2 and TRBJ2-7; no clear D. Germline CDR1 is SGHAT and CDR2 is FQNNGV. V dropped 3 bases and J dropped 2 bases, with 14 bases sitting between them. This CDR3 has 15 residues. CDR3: CASSLPATNPYEQYF. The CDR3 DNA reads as TGTGCCAGCAGCTTGCCCGCGACAAACCCCTACGAGCAGTACTTC.

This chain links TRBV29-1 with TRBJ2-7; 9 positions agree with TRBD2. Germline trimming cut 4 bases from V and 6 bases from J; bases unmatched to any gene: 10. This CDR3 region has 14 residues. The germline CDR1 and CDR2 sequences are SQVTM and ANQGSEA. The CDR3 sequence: CSVVREGHTFEQYF. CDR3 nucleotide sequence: TGCAGCGTTGTGCGGGAGGGCCATACCTTCGAGCAGTACTTC.

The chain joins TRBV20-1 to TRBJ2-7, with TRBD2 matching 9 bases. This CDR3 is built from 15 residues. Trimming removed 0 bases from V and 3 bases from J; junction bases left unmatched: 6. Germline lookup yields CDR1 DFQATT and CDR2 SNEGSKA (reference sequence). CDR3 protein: CSAREREGTGYEQYF. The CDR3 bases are TGCAGTGCTAGAGAGCGGGAGGGGACGGGCTACGAGCAGTACTTC.

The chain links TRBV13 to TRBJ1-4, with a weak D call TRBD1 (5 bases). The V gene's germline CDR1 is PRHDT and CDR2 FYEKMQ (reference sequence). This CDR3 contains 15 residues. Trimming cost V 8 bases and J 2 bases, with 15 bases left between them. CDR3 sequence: CASVRRGSTNEKLFF. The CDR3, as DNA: TGTGCCAGCGTACGGAGGGGATCCACTAATGAAAAACTGTTTTTT.

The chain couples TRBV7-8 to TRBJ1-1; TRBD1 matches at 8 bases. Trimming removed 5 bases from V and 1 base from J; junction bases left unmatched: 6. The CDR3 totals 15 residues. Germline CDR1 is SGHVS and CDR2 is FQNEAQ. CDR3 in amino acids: CASSLRGLENTEAFF. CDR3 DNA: TGTGCCAGCAGCCTCAGGGGGCTGGAGAACACTGAAGCTTTCTTT.

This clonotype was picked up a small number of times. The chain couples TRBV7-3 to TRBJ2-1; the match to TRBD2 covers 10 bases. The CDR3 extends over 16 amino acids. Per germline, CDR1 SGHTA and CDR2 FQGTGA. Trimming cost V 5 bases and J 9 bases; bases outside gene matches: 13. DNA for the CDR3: TGTGCCAGCAGCCCGGGCCCCCTAGCGGGGGTAGGTGAGCAGTTCTTC. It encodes CASSPGPLAGVGEQFF.

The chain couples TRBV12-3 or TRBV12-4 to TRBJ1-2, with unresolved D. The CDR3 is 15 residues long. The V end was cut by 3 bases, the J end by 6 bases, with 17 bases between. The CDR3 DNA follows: TGTGCCAGCAGTTTGACGACGGTTGGAGGTCATGGCTACACCTTC. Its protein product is CASSLTTVGGHGYTF.

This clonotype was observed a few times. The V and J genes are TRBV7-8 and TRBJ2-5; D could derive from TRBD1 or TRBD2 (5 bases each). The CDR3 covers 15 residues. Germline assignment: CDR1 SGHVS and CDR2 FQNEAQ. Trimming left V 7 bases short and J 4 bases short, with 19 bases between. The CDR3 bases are TGTGCCAGCACCTCCGGGACCTCAAGAAGAGAGACCCAGTACTTC. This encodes CASTSGTSRRETQYF. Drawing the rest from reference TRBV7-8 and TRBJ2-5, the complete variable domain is GAGVSQSPRYKVAKRGQDVALRCDPISGHVSLFWYQQALGQGPEFLTYFQNEAQLDKSGLPSDRFFAERPEGSVSTLKIQRTQQEDSAVYLCASTSGTSRRETQYFGPGTRLLVL.

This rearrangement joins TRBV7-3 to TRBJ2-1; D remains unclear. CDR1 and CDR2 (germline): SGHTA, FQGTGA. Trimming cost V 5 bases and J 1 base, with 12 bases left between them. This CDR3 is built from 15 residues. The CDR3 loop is CASSPEFQSYNEQFF. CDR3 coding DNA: TGTGCCAGCAGCCCTGAGTTCCAATCCTACAATGAGCAGTTCTTC.

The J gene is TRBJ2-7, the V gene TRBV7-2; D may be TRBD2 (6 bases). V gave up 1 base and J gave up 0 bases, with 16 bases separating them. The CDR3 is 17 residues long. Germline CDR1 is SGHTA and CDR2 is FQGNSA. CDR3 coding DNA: TGTGCCAGCAGCTTAGACCCACCCGGGACTTACTCCTACGAGCAGTACTTC. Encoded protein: CASSLDPPGTYSYEQYF.

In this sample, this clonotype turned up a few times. CDR3 region: CASTSGTGGNQPQHF. The CDR3 nucleotides read TGTGCCAGCACCTCCGGGACAGGGGGCAATCAGCCCCAGCATTTT. The chain employs TRBV6-6 and TRBJ1-5; TRBD1 matches 10 bases. Per the germline V gene, CDR1 is MNHNY and CDR2 is SVGAGI (reference sequence). With 7 bases clipped from V and 2 bases from J, the junction kept 5 bases outside the gene matches. This CDR3 is 15 amino acids long.